The 31 T cell receptor beta chains reported below all come from one sample, sequenced in a study of blood T cell repertoires in COVID-19. Measured with immunoSEQ multiplex PCR; TCRdb has only the in-frame clones, and not every one. This sample has roughly 260,000 clones; less than 90% occur once, and the top ten carry roughly 4%. Sequencing was performed on peripheral blood. The receptor set was obtained from a man aged 60 to 69 who had recovered from COVID-19.

The chain joins TRBV5-5 to TRBJ1-2; D ambiguous. Germline values: CDR1 SGHKS, CDR2 YYEKEE (reference sequence). There are 17 residues in the CDR3. V shed 1 base and J shed 7 bases, with 23 bases lying between them. Here the CDR3 DNA reads TGTGCCAGCAGCTTGCGCCGGGATTCTTTCCCCCTTACTGGCTACACCTTC. It encodes CASSLRRDSFPLTGYTF.

The rearrangement links TRBV5-1 to TRBJ2-7; TRBD1 aligns across 7 bases. CDR3 length: 17 amino acids. Germline CDR1 SGHRS, CDR2 YFSETQ. Trimming removed 2 bases from V and 0 bases from J; junction bases left unmatched: 11. This CDR3 reads CASSFSGQSVSSYEQYF. CDR3 DNA: TGCGCCAGCAGCTTTTCGGGACAGAGCGTAAGCTCCTACGAGCAGTACTTC.

The CDR3 coding sequence is TGTGCCAGCAAGACAGGGGGGGAAAAACTGTTTTTT. It codes for CASKTGGEKLFF. The chain couples TRBV11-2 to TRBJ1-4, with TRBD1 matching over 9 bases. Germline assignment: CDR1 SGHAT and CDR2 FQNNGV. The V segment lost 7 bases and the J segment 8 bases; nucleotides outside the gene matches: 2. The CDR3 spans 12 residues.

CDR3 nucleotides: TGTGCCAGCACCTTCGGGGTGGGAGAAAAACTGTTTTTT. Translating it yields CASTFGVGEKLFF. J is TRBJ1-4 and V is TRBV13, with D unresolved. The length of the CDR3 is 13 residues. Trimming took 7 bases from V and 8 from J, leaving 14 bases between them. CDR1 and CDR2 (germline): PRHDT, FYEKMQ (reference sequence).

This rearrangement joins TRBV2 to TRBJ2-1; 13 nucleotides agree with TRBD2. V dropped 6 bases and J dropped 10; count of bases not matched to a gene: 6. The CDR3 extends over 14 amino acids. Germline assignment: CDR1 SNHLY and CDR2 FYNNEI. DNA for the CDR3: TGTGCCAGCAGCGAGAAGACTAGCGGGGGGGAGCAGTTCTTC. It encodes CASSEKTSGGEQFF.

This clone was observed a few times. The chain has TRBV10-3 and TRBJ2-7; 9 positions match TRBD1. The V gene end was trimmed by 6 bases and the J gene end by 3 bases; junction bases not matched to a gene: 9. The CDR3 extends over 15 amino acids. Germline V lookup: CDR1 ENHRY, CDR2 SYGVKD. CDR3 amino acids: CAISTQGQGGYEQYF. CDR3 nucleotides: TGTGCCATCAGCACGCAGGGACAGGGTGGCTACGAGCAGTACTTC.

In its sample, this clone was seen once. V gene TRBV11-1 combines with J gene TRBJ1-1; D possibly corresponds to TRBD1 (5 bases). Germline V gene data show CDR1 as SGHAT and CDR2 as FQDESV (reference sequence). The CDR3 totals 16 residues. Trimming cost V 1 base and J 1 base, with 13 bases left between them. This chain's CDR3 is CASSLVFLQGNTEAFF. The CDR3 nucleotides are TGTGCCAGCAGCTTAGTGTTTCTTCAGGGGAACACTGAAGCTTTCTTT.

V gene TRBV6-2 or TRBV6-3 combines with J gene TRBJ1-2; 8 bases line up with TRBD1. CDR3 length: 14 residues. In germline, CDR1 is MNHEY, CDR2 SVGEGT. The J segment lost 4 bases and the V segment lost 3 bases, leaving 4 bases of the junction unmatched. Here the CDR3 DNA reads TGTGCCAGCAGTTATCTCACAGGGGGCTATGGCTACACCTTC. Its translation: CASSYLTGGYGYTF.

This chain connects TRBV9 to TRBJ2-2, with D perhaps matching TRBD2 (6 bases). CDR3 length: 17 amino acids. V lost 3 bases and J 2 bases, leaving 17 bases between the germline ends. The germline V gene encodes CDR1 SGDLS and CDR2 YYNGEE. The CDR3 spells CASSAPRGSPNTGELFF. The CDR3 DNA reads as TGTGCCAGCAGCGCCCCCCGGGGGAGCCCTAACACCGGGGAGCTGTTTTTT.

J is TRBJ2-5 and V is TRBV18; 10 bases line up with TRBD2. This CDR3 spans 18 amino acids. J gave up 6 bases and V 3 bases, and 16 bases lay outside the gene matches. The V gene's germline CDR1 is KGHSH and CDR2 LQKENI. Written as DNA, the CDR3 is TGTGCCAGCTCACCTCGCTGGAGCGGGGGGGACCTTCGCAAGACCCAGTACTTC. Its protein product is CASSPRWSGGDLRKTQYF.

This chain uses TRBV11-3 with TRBJ2-6, with a tentative D call TRBD2 (5 bases). CDR1 is SGHNT, CDR2 YENEEA, per germline. The V end lost 5 bases, the J end lost 0 bases, and 14 bases lay between the germline ends. The CDR3 loop spans 17 amino acids. CDR3: CASSPPRVTSGANVLTF. CDR3 bases: TGTGCCAGCAGCCCACCGAGGGTTACCTCTGGGGCCAACGTCCTGACTTTC. Based on the CDR3 plus reference TRBV11-3 and TRBJ2-6, the full variable domain is EAGVVQSPRYKIIEKKQPVAFWCNPISGHNTLYWYLQNLGQGPELLIRYENEEAVDDSQLPKDRFSAERLKGVDSTLKIQPAELGDSAVYLCASSPPRVTSGANVLTFGAGSRLTVL.

The chain recombines TRBV10-3 with TRBJ2-7; D uncertain. This CDR3 is 11 amino acids long. Germline assignment: CDR1 ENHRY and CDR2 SYGVKD. The V and J ends lost 4 bases and 2 bases respectively, with 3 bases between them. The CDR3 is CAISAAYEQYF. The DNA for the CDR3 is TGTGCCATCAGTGCAGCCTACGAGCAGTACTTC.

The chain has TRBV29-1 and TRBJ2-3, with D perhaps matching TRBD1 (6 bases). Germline V gene sequence: CDR1 SQVTM, CDR2 ANQGSEA. The CDR3 is 14 amino acids. Between the trimmed V and J ends, which lost 4 bases and 4 bases, there was a span of 15 bases. The DNA for the CDR3 is TGCAGCGTTGTAACAGGGCTGGGGCCAGATACGCAGTATTTT. It is translated as CSVVTGLGPDTQYF.

The gene calls are TRBV7-9 and TRBJ2-1, with unresolved D. Germline V lookup: CDR1 SEHNR, CDR2 FQNEAQ (reference sequence). The CDR3 loop spans 11 amino acids. The germline V and J ends were trimmed by 5 bases and 7 bases, with 6 bases remaining between them. CDR3 sequence: CASSLLNEQFF. CDR3 DNA sequence: TGTGCCAGCAGCCTGTTAAATGAGCAGTTCTTC. The complete variable domain, with remaining parts taken from reference TRBV7-9 and TRBJ2-1, reads DTGVSQNPRHKITKRGQNVTFRCDPISEHNRLYWYRQTLGQGPEFLTYFQNEAQLEKSRLLSDRFSAERPKGSFSTLEIQRTEQGDSAMYLCASSLLNEQFFGPGTRLTVL.

Only a few counts were recorded for this clone. The chain employs TRBV4-2 and TRBJ1-5; unclear D gene. CDR3 length: 14 residues. Trimming took off 3 bases at V and 3 bases at J, with 9 bases between the two ends. Looked up from germline, CDR1 is LGHNA and CDR2 is YNFKEQ. DNA for the CDR3: TGTGCCAGCAGCCAGGCAGAATACAATCAGCCCCAGCATTTT. Its protein product is CASSQAEYNQPQHF.

The J gene is TRBJ2-7, the V gene TRBV5-1, with 11 bases aligning to TRBD2. The CDR3 length is 15 residues. Germline loops: CDR1 SGHRS, CDR2 YFSETQ. V lost 4 bases and J lost 2; bases outside the gene matches: 5. The CDR3: CASSRLAGLAYEQYF. DNA of the CDR3: TGCGCCAGCAGCCGACTAGCGGGGCTGGCCTACGAGCAGTACTTC.

The chain has TRBV15 and TRBJ2-4; maybe TRBD2 (7 bases). The V end lost 2 bases, the J end lost 7 bases, and 12 bases lay between the germline ends. CDR3 length: 14 residues. The V gene's germline CDR1 is LNHNV and CDR2 YYDKDF (reference sequence). CDR3 residues: CATSRKGGLNIQYF. The CDR3 bases are TGTGCCACCAGCAGAAAGGGGGGGCTCAACATTCAGTACTTC.

The genes are TRBV19 and TRBJ2-1; a weak D match, TRBD2 (6 bases). The CDR3 extends over 19 amino acids. The V and J ends lost 8 bases and 3 bases respectively, with 29 bases between them. CDR1 is LNHDA and CDR2 is SQIVND in the germline V gene (reference sequence). The CDR3, as DNA: TGTGCCAGTTCGTCCCATCAGGGCGCGGGCGGGGCACTCTACAATGAGCAGTTCTTC. It encodes CASSSHQGAGGALYNEQFF.

V gene TRBV23-1 combines with J gene TRBJ1-5; D not certain. TRBV23-1 is sorted into the ORF group, with uncertain function. The germline V and J ends were trimmed by 0 bases and 0 bases, with 15 bases remaining between them. The CDR3 is 18 residues long. CDR3: CASSQSQATDYSNQPQHF. The CDR3 DNA is TGCGCCAGCAGTCAATCCCAGGCTACTGACTATAGCAATCAGCCCCAGCATTTT.

This sequence joins TRBV30 and TRBJ2-1; 13 nucleotides match TRBD2. J gave up 4 bases and V 1 base, and 1 base lay outside the gene matches. The CDR3 has 15 residues. The germline gives CDR1 GTSNPN, CDR2 SVGIG (reference sequence). The CDR3 loop is CAWSGTSGGYNEQFF. CDR3 nucleotides: TGTGCCTGGAGTGGGACTAGCGGGGGATACAATGAGCAGTTCTTC.

This chain joins TRBV24-1 and TRBJ2-3; TRBD1 agrees at 10 bases. Trimming removed 0 bases from V and 11 bases from J; junction bases left unmatched: 25. The germline V gene has CDR1 KGHDR and CDR2 SFDVKD. The CDR3 covers 21 residues. The CDR3 protein is CATSDLFLVYEGQGRGVWQYF. CDR3 in DNA: TGTGCCACCAGTGATTTGTTTCTTGTTTATGAGGGACAGGGGCGAGGTGTTTGGCAGTATTTT.

The chain carries TRBV19 and TRBJ2-3; TRBD2 matches 11 bases. The V segment lost 5 bases and the J segment 3 bases; nucleotides outside the gene matches: 7. CDR3 length: 16 residues. Germline V gene data show CDR1 as LNHDA and CDR2 as SQIVND (reference sequence). The CDR3 region is CASSPRGLAVTDTQYF. The CDR3 region has the DNA TGTGCCAGTAGTCCCCGGGGACTAGCGGTAACAGATACGCAGTATTTT.

The CDR3 region has the DNA TGTGCCACCAGTGATCCAAAACTAGCGGGGGGGCCCGGCACAGATACGCAGTATTTT. Amino acids: CATSDPKLAGGPGTDTQYF. The rearrangement links TRBV24-1 to TRBJ2-3; TRBD2 aligns across 13 bases. J lost 1 base, V lost 3 bases, and 9 bases had no gene match. The germline CDR1 and CDR2 sequences are KGHDR and SFDVKD. The CDR3 spans 19 residues.

This chain uses TRBV7-9 with TRBJ2-7; TRBD1 aligns across 9 bases. The germline V gene has CDR1 SEHNR and CDR2 FQNEAQ (reference sequence). The junction had 7 bases not matched to a gene; V was cut back by 6 bases and J by 4 bases. The CDR3 is made up of 14 amino acids. The CDR3, as DNA: TGTGCCAGCAGACAACAGGGGGCAACGTACGAGCAGTACTTC. Residues: CASRQQGATYEQYF. Filled out from reference TRBV7-9 and TRBJ2-7, the complete variable domain reads DTGVSQNPRHKITKRGQNVTFRCDPISEHNRLYWYRQTLGQGPEFLTYFQNEAQLEKSRLLSDRFSAERPKGSFSTLEIQRTEQGDSAMYLCASRQQGATYEQYFGPGTRLTVT.

The chain employs TRBV10-3 and TRBJ2-6; D is unresolved. Germline V gives CDR1 ENHRY, CDR2 SYGVKD. The ends were cut back, 0 bases at V and 1 base at J, with 7 bases in the middle. The CDR3 runs to 16 residues. CDR3 amino acids: CAISESSGSGANVLTF. CDR3 nucleotides: TGTGCCATCAGTGAGTCATCCGGGTCTGGGGCCAACGTCCTGACTTTC.

V gene TRBV13 combines with J gene TRBJ2-7; D is unclear. V lost 0 bases to trimming and J lost 4 bases, with 4 bases between them. The CDR3 consists of 12 residues. The germline CDR1 and CDR2 sequences are PRHDT and FYEKMQ (reference sequence). The CDR3 protein is CASSLGRYEQYF. CDR3 nucleotide sequence: TGTGCCAGCAGCTTAGGTCGGTACGAGCAGTACTTC.

The genes are TRBV19 and TRBJ1-4; weak D call: TRBD1 (5 bases). This CDR3 region has 14 residues. V shed 4 bases and J shed 5 bases, with 11 bases lying between them. From germline, CDR1 is LNHDA and CDR2 SQIVND (reference sequence). CDR3 sequence: CASSRGNGNEKLFF. In DNA form, the CDR3 reads TGTGCCAGTAGTAGGGGCAACGGGAATGAAAAACTGTTTTTT.

This clone was observed a single time. The chain couples TRBV24-1 to TRBJ2-1; 11 nucleotides line up with TRBD2. The CDR3 is made up of 16 amino acids. Trimming cost V 0 bases and J 7 bases; bases outside gene matches: 4. Germline V CDR1 and CDR2: KGHDR, SFDVKD. DNA for the CDR3: TGTGCCACCAGTGATTTGCGAGGACTAGCGGGTAATGAGCAGTTCTTC. Translating gives CATSDLRGLAGNEQFF.

The chain recombines TRBV3-1 (or the pseudogene TRBV3-2) with TRBJ1-2, with D uncertain. The CDR3 spans 15 residues. With 3 bases removed from V and 4 bases from J, the gap between germline ends came to 15 bases. Germline V gene lookup returns CDR1 LGHDT and CDR2 YNNKEL (reference sequence). This CDR3 is CASSQRNPPGYGYTF. The CDR3 nucleotides read TGTGCCAGCAGCCAGCGCAACCCCCCTGGCTATGGCTACACCTTC.

The CDR3 DNA follows: TGTGCCAGTAGTACCCGGGGAGAGCAGTACTTC. Translated, it gives CASSTRGEQYF. This rearrangement joins TRBV19 to TRBJ2-7; TRBD2 is a possible D gene (5 bases). The germline gives CDR1 LNHDA, CDR2 SQIVND (reference sequence). This CDR3 comprises 11 residues. The V gene lost 4 bases and the J gene lost 7 bases, with 8 bases spanning the gap.

The J gene is TRBJ1-2, the V gene TRBV18; 7 bases line up with TRBD1. CDR1 is KGHSH, CDR2 LQKENI, per germline. With 0 bases clipped from V and 4 bases from J, the junction kept 5 bases outside the gene matches. This CDR3 has 15 amino acids. CDR3 residues: CASSPPGQSSYGYTF. In DNA form, the CDR3 reads TGTGCCAGCTCACCACCGGGACAGTCCTCCTATGGCTACACCTTC.